These 26 T cell receptor beta chains originate from one sample sequenced in a study of control samples from healthy donors and cancer patients. This table comes from immunoSEQ multiplex PCR, and its TCRdb copy is limited to in-frame clones, with some not included. The sample lists 80,000 or so clones, about 92% occurring once. The sequenced material came from blood. Source of these receptors: a woman in her sixties or seventies in good health.

V gene TRBV30 combines with J gene TRBJ2-7; D unclear. With 5 bases removed from V and 2 bases from J, the gap between germline ends came to 13 bases. CDR1 and CDR2 from the germline V gene are GTSNPN and SVGIG (reference sequence). The CDR3 spans 13 residues. CDR3 loop: CAWGAGSTYEQYF. In nucleotides, the CDR3 is TGTGCCTGGGGTGCAGGCTCCACCTACGAGCAGTACTTC. The full variable domain, completed using reference TRBV30 and TRBJ2-7, is SQTIHQWPATLVQPVGSPLSLECTVEGTSNPNLYWYRQAAGRGLQLLFYSVGIGQISSEVPQNLSASRPQDRQFILSSKKLLLSDSGFYLCAWGAGSTYEQYFGPGTRLTVT.

The V and J genes are TRBV2 and TRBJ1-4; D unresolved. Germline-derived CDR1 and CDR2 are SNHLY and FYNNEI. V was trimmed by 6 bases and J by 1 base, leaving 9 bases between them. The CDR3 is 14 amino acids. CDR3 protein: CASRRTGTNEKLFF. CDR3 sequence (DNA): TGTGCCAGCAGGCGGACTGGAACTAATGAAAAACTGTTTTTT.

V is TRBV7-8 and J is TRBJ1-5; a weak D match, TRBD1 (5 bases). Germline V gene data show CDR1 as SGHVS and CDR2 as FQNEAQ. The V end was cut by 1 base, the J end by 1 base, with 11 bases between. CDR3 size: 16 residues. The CDR3 here is CASSLVVRGSNQPQHF. The DNA for the CDR3 is TGTGCCAGCAGCTTAGTGGTACGGGGGAGCAATCAGCCCCAGCATTTT. The full variable domain, with the rest looked up from reference TRBV7-8 and TRBJ1-5, is GAGVSQSPRYKVAKRGQDVALRCDPISGHVSLFWYQQALGQGPEFLTYFQNEAQLDKSGLPSDRFFAERPEGSVSTLKIQRTQQEDSAVYLCASSLVVRGSNQPQHFGDGTRLSIL.

The chain links TRBV2 to TRBJ2-3; tentative D call: TRBD1 (5 bases). The V end was cut by 3 bases, the J end by 6 bases, with 10 bases between. Germline V gene sequence: CDR1 SNHLY, CDR2 FYNNEI. The CDR3 length is 13 residues. This chain's CDR3 is CASSDQGLDTQYF. As DNA, the CDR3 is TGTGCCAGCAGTGACCAGGGATTGGATACGCAGTATTTT.

This rearrangement joins TRBV7-2 to TRBJ1-2, with 7 bases that match TRBD1. This CDR3 has 13 residues. Trimming cost V 5 bases and J 6 bases; bases outside gene matches: 6. Germline CDR1 is SGHTA and CDR2 is FQGNSA. The CDR3 loop reads CASSQRTGDGYTF. CDR3 in DNA: TGTGCCAGCAGCCAAAGGACAGGTGATGGCTACACCTTC.

The chain carries TRBV7-9 and TRBJ1-5; TRBD1 aligns across 9 bases. The CDR3 has 15 residues. Germline V gene sequence: CDR1 SEHNR, CDR2 FQNEAQ (reference sequence). V dropped 1 base and J dropped 9; count of bases not matched to a gene: 7. The CDR3 DNA sequence: TGTGCCAGCAGCTTAGAGAGGGACAGGGCAGGGCCCCAGCATTTT. It yields the protein CASSLERDRAGPQHF.

The chain has TRBV11-3 and TRBJ2-1; possibly TRBD2 for D (6 bases). This CDR3 contains 17 residues. The V gene's germline CDR1 is SGHNT and CDR2 YENEEA. Trimming stripped 5 bases from V and 1 base from J, with 18 bases between. CDR3 in DNA: TGTGCCAGCAGCCGCGGGGTAGGAGTAGGTTCCTACAATGAGCAGTTCTTC. It is translated as CASSRGVGVGSYNEQFF.

The chain employs TRBV18 and TRBJ2-7; 8 nucleotides match TRBD1. V dropped 6 bases and J dropped 0; count of bases not matched to a gene: 7. Looked up from germline, CDR1 is KGHSH and CDR2 is LQKENI. CDR3 length: 15 amino acids. The CDR3 region is CASSPTGTGSYEQYF. The CDR3, as DNA: TGTGCCAGCTCGCCTACCGGGACAGGCTCCTACGAGCAGTACTTC.

V and J are TRBV30 and TRBJ2-3; 12 bases fit TRBD1. CDR1 and CDR2 from the germline V gene are GTSNPN and SVGIG (reference sequence). The CDR3 extends over 16 amino acids. Trimming took 3 bases from V and 3 from J; bases not matched to a gene: 7. In nucleotides, the CDR3 is TGTGCCTGGAGCTCTGGGACAGGGGGCATTACAGATACGCAGTATTTT. The encoded protein is CAWSSGTGGITDTQYF. Together with reference TRBV30 and TRBJ2-3, the CDR3 gives the full variable domain: SQTIHQWPATLVQPVGSPLSLECTVEGTSNPNLYWYRQAAGRGLQLLFYSVGIGQISSEVPQNLSASRPQDRQFILSSKKLLLSDSGFYLCAWSSGTGGITDTQYFGPGTRLTVL.

The genes are TRBV7-2 and TRBJ2-2, with D perhaps matching TRBD1 (6 bases). There are 14 residues in the CDR3. The ends were cut back, 5 bases at V and 7 bases at J, with 14 bases in the middle. Looked up from germline, CDR1 is SGHTA and CDR2 is FQGNSA. The CDR3 DNA follows: TGTGCCAGCAGCCCACAGGGTCGGGACGGGGAGCTGTTTTTT. Translation: CASSPQGRDGELFF.

The V and J genes are TRBV15 and TRBJ2-1, with 7 bases lining up with TRBD2. The CDR3 length is 14 residues. V was pared by 8 bases and J by 8 bases, with 12 bases of the junction left unmatched. Germline-derived CDR1 and CDR2 are LNHNV and YYDKDF (reference sequence). This chain's CDR3 is CATRRGGDTDEQFF. CDR3 nucleotides: TGTGCCACCCGGCGGGGAGGGGATACGGATGAGCAGTTCTTC.

The chain has TRBV6-2 or TRBV6-3 and TRBJ1-5, with TRBD1 matching 10 bases. The germline gives CDR1 MNHEY, CDR2 SVGEGT. Losses at the gene ends were 2 bases for V and 5 bases for J; bases not matched to a gene: 3. CDR3 length: 15 residues. In DNA, the CDR3 is TGTGCCAGCAGTTACCCGACAGGGGGCCATCAGCCCCAGCATTTT. This gives the protein CASSYPTGGHQPQHF.

The V and J genes are TRBV27 and TRBJ2-7, with TRBD2 as a possible D gene (6 bases). CDR3 size: 13 residues. Between the trimmed V and J ends, which lost 5 bases and 3 bases, there was a span of 11 bases. The V gene's germline CDR1 is MNHEY and CDR2 SMNVEV (reference sequence). Here the CDR3 DNA reads TGTGCCAGCAGTCCTAGCGCTCGCTACGAGCAGTACTTC. It is translated as CASSPSARYEQYF.

This clone was detected once. V and J are TRBV10-3 and TRBJ1-2; no reliable D call. Germline values: CDR1 ENHRY, CDR2 SYGVKD. The V and J ends lost 10 bases and 5 bases respectively, with 17 bases between them. CDR3 length: 13 residues. This CDR3 is CATVASSRYGYTF. Here the CDR3 DNA reads TGTGCCACCGTCGCCTCGAGTCGGTATGGCTACACCTTC.

The rearrangement uses TRBV11-3 and TRBJ2-5; possibly TRBD2 for D (5 bases). The CDR3 is 13 residues long. From germline, CDR1 is SGHNT and CDR2 YENEEA. V gave up 5 bases and J gave up 8 bases, with 15 bases separating them. This chain's CDR3 is CASSPHQRGTQYF. CDR3 coding DNA: TGTGCCAGCAGCCCCCACCAACGGGGTACCCAGTACTTC. The variable domain in full, with the rest retrieved from reference TRBV11-3 and TRBJ2-5, is EAGVVQSPRYKIIEKKQPVAFWCNPISGHNTLYWYLQNLGQGPELLIRYENEEAVDDSQLPKDRFSAERLKGVDSTLKIQPAELGDSAVYLCASSPHQRGTQYFGPGTRLLVL.

The V call is TRBV28, the J call TRBJ2-3; D might be TRBD2 (5 bases). V lost 6 bases, J lost 0 bases, and 13 bases lay in between. The CDR3 sequence is 15 residues long. The germline V gene encodes CDR1 MDHEN and CDR2 SYDVKM. CDR3 protein: CASSPSGGSTDTQYF. CDR3 DNA sequence: TGTGCCAGCAGCCCCTCGGGCGGGAGCACAGATACGCAGTATTTT.

The rearrangement uses TRBV5-4 and TRBJ2-1, with D possibly being TRBD1 (6 bases). Trimming pared 2 bases from V and 1 base from J, leaving 7 bases between. Germline values: CDR1 SGHNT, CDR2 YYREEE (reference sequence). The CDR3 consists of 14 residues. DNA for the CDR3: TGTGCCAGCAGCTTCACAGGGTCCTACAATGAGCAGTTCTTC. Translating gives CASSFTGSYNEQFF.

The sample holds one count of this clone. The genes are TRBV28 and TRBJ2-7, with no clear D. The V gene's germline CDR1 is MDHEN and CDR2 SYDVKM. There are 14 residues in the CDR3. The germline V and J ends were trimmed by 4 bases and 2 bases, with 12 bases remaining between them. CDR3 sequence reads: CASSSQKGTYEQYF. The CDR3, as DNA: TGTGCCAGCAGTTCCCAGAAGGGTACCTACGAGCAGTACTTC.

The chain uses TRBV11-2 and TRBJ1-1; D gene unclear. The CDR3 loop spans 14 amino acids. The germline CDR1 and CDR2 sequences are SGHAT and FQNNGV. The ends were cut back, 0 bases at V and 6 bases at J, with 11 bases in the middle. The CDR3 bases are TGTGCCAGCAGCTTAGATCCCCTGAGGTCTGAAGCTTTCTTT. It encodes CASSLDPLRSEAFF.

This chain uses TRBV19 with TRBJ1-1, with 9 bases aligning to TRBD1. With 5 bases clipped from V and 3 bases from J, the junction kept 7 bases outside the gene matches. CDR1 is LNHDA and CDR2 is SQIVND in the germline V gene (reference sequence). This CDR3 contains 15 residues. CDR3 residues: CASSQKQGADTEAFF. CDR3 sequence (DNA): TGTGCCAGTAGTCAAAAACAGGGGGCGGACACTGAAGCTTTCTTT.

The gene calls are TRBV4-2 and TRBJ1-4, with 10 nucleotides matching TRBD1. The CDR3 has 16 residues. Germline V lookup: CDR1 LGHNA, CDR2 YNFKEQ. V was pared by 5 bases and J by 4 bases, with 7 bases of the junction left unmatched. CDR3 bases: TGTGCCAGCAGCGCCCCGGGACAGGGGCTTAATGAAAAACTGTTTTTT. It specifies CASSAPGQGLNEKLFF.

V is TRBV19 and J is TRBJ2-7; TRBD1 matches at 7 bases. V lost 6 bases, J lost 2 bases, and 10 bases stayed unmatched. This CDR3 has 15 amino acids. Germline V gene lookup returns CDR1 LNHDA and CDR2 SQIVND (reference sequence). The CDR3 protein is CASSLGQPGTYEQYF. Written as DNA, the CDR3 is TGTGCCAGTAGCCTGGGACAGCCGGGAACCTACGAGCAGTACTTC.

This chain uses TRBV27 with TRBJ2-1; D gene uncertain. Looked up from germline, CDR1 is MNHEY and CDR2 is SMNVEV (reference sequence). This CDR3 is built from 13 residues. Trimming pared 3 bases from V and 8 bases from J, leaving 11 bases between. DNA of the CDR3: TGTGCCAGCAGTTTTAATCGTTTGGATGAGCAGTTCTTC. Protein sequence: CASSFNRLDEQFF.

V gene TRBV30 combines with J gene TRBJ2-7; 9 bases map to TRBD2. V trimming: 4 bases; J trimming: 0 bases; junction bases outside the gene matches: 1. Per the germline V gene, CDR1 is GTSNPN and CDR2 is SVGIG (reference sequence). This CDR3 comprises 13 residues. The CDR3 DNA reads TGTGCCTGGACTAGCGGGAACTCCTACGAGCAGTACTTC. Protein product: CAWTSGNSYEQYF.

This chain links TRBV2 with TRBJ1-1, with D uncertain. CDR1 and CDR2 (germline): SNHLY, FYNNEI. The CDR3 is 14 amino acids. Trimming pared 7 bases from V and 1 base from J, leaving 13 bases between. DNA of the CDR3: TGTGCCAGCACGGCAGACTACCAGAACACTGAAGCTTTCTTT. Translation gives CASTADYQNTEAFF.

The rearrangement joins TRBV4-1 to TRBJ1-5; D is uncertain. The CDR3 has 15 amino acids. CDR1 MGHRA and CDR2 YSYEKL come from the germline V gene. V lost 1 base, J lost 4 bases, and 11 bases lay in between. The CDR3 loop is CASSQGSGENQPQHF. The CDR3 nucleotides are TGCGCCAGCAGCCAAGGATCCGGGGAAAATCAGCCCCAGCATTTT.